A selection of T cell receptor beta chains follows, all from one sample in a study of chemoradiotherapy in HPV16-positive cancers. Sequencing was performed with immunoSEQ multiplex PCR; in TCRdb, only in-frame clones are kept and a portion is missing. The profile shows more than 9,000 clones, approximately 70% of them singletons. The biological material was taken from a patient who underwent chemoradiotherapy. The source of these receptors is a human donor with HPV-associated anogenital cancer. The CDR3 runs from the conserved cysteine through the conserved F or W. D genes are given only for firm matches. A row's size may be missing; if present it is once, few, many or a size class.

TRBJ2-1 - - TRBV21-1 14 CASIRGGIGSEQFF TGTGCCAGCATCCGGGGGGGTATTGGTAGTGAGCAGTTCTTC
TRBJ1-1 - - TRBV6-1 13 CASSESPRDEAFF TGTGCCAGCAGTGAAAGTCCACGGGATGAAGCTTTCTTT
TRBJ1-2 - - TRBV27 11 CASLGEVGYTF TGTGCCAGTCTCGGGGAGGTAGGCTACACCTTC
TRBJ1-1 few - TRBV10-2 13 CASSPDGARGAFF TGCGCCAGCAGTCCGGACGGGGCTCGGGGAGCTTTCTTT
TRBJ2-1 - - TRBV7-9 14 CASSLALDYNEQFF TGTGCCAGCAGCTTAGCGCTAGACTACAATGAGCAGTTCTTC
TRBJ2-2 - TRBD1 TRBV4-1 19 CASSQRPIGTGEGTGELFF TGCGCCAGCAGCCAGAGGCCTATTGGGACAGGGGAGGGCACCGGGGAGCTGTTTTTT
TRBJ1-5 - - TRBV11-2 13 CASSKGLDQPQHF TGTGCCAGCAGCAAGGGTCTTGACCAGCCCCAGCATTTT
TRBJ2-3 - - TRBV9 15 CASSSPLGRADTQYF TGTGCCAGCAGCTCCCCCTTGGGAAGGGCAGATACGCAGTATTTT
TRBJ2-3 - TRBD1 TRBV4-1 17 CASSQDDTGASTDTQYF TGCGCCAGCAGCCAAGATGATACAGGGGCTAGCACAGATACGCAGTATTTT
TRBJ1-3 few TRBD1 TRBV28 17 CASSSISGTGSGNTIYF TGTGCCAGCAGTTCGATCTCCGGGACAGGCTCTGGAAACACCATATATTTT
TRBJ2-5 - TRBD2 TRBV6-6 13 CASGERGAETQYF TGTGCCAGCGGCGAGCGGGGGGCTGAGACCCAGTACTTC
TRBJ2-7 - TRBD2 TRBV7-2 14 CASSSSGASYEQYF TGTGCCAGCAGCTCTAGCGGGGCCTCCTACGAGCAGTACTTC
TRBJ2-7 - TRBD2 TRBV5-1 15 CASSSLAGGSYEQYF TGCGCCAGCAGCTCACTAGCGGGGGGATCCTACGAGCAGTACTTC
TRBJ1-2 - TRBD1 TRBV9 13 CASSVQGNYGYTF TGTGCCAGCAGTGTACAGGGGAACTATGGCTACACCTTC
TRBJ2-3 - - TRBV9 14 CASSVLHSTDTQYF TGTGCCAGCAGCGTCCTGCATTCCACAGATACGCAGTATTTT
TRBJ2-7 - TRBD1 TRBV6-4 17 CASSDSRQGGRSYEQYF TGTGCCAGCAGTGACTCTCGACAGGGCGGTCGGTCCTACGAGCAGTACTTC
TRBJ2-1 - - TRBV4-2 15 CASSQDKAGFNEQFF TGTGCCAGCAGCCAAGATAAGGCGGGGTTCAATGAGCAGTTCTTC
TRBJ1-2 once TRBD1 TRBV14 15 CASSQDQGARFGYTF TGTGCCAGCAGCCAAGATCAGGGGGCAAGATTTGGCTACACCTTC
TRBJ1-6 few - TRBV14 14 CASSLAGVNSPLHF TGTGCCAGCAGCCTAGCGGGGGTTAATTCACCCCTCCACTTT
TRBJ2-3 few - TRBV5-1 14 CASSLAGTTDTQYF TGCGCCAGCAGCTTGGCGGGGACTACAGATACGCAGTATTTT
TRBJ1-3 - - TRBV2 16 CASSETDYFSGNTIYF TGTGCCAGCAGTGAGACCGATTATTTCTCTGGAAACACCATATATTTT
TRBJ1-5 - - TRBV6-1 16 CASREGRTISNQPQHF TGTGCCAGCAGGGAAGGACGGACTATTAGCAATCAGCCCCAGCATTTT
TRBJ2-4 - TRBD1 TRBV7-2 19 CASSLNGTGWPLAKNIQYF TGTGCCAGCAGCTTGAACGGGACAGGGTGGCCGTTAGCCAAAAACATTCAGTACTTC
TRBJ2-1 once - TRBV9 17 CASSVTGGDRALNEQFF TGTGCCAGCAGCGTAACCGGGGGGGACAGGGCCCTCAATGAGCAGTTCTTC
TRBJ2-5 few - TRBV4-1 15 CATRRLPGTQETQYF TGCGCCACCAGACGCCTGCCGGGGACACAAGAGACCCAGTACTTC
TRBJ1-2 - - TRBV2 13 CASSEERASGYTF TGTGCCAGCAGTGAAGAACGGGCCTCTGGCTACACCTTC
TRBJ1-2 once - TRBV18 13 CASSPQGYYGYTF TGTGCCAGCTCACCACAGGGATACTATGGCTACACCTTC
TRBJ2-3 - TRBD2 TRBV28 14 CASSYREDTDTQYF TGTGCCAGCAGTTACCGGGAGGACACAGATACGCAGTATTTT
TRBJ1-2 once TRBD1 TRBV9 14 CASSPKNRGGGYTF TGTGCCAGCAGCCCCAAAAACAGGGGAGGAGGCTACACCTTC
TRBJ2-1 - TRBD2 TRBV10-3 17 CAISGGAGGSSYNEQFF TGTGCCATCAGTGGGGGAGCGGGGGGGAGCTCCTACAATGAGCAGTTCTTC
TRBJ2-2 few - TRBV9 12 CASSETTGELFF TGTGCCAGCAGCGAGACAACCGGGGAGCTGTTTTTT